This T cell receptor (beta chain) stems from a study of T cell responses to AZD1222 COVID-19 vaccine. Study-level findings and limits: Close to half of spike-specific TCRs reportedly recognize unmutated variant regions. Researchers took repertoire samples only after the peak T cell response had come. Donor demographics were predominantly white British with a female majority; clonal diversity may be underestimated.

This CDR3 is 13 amino acids long. CDR1 and CDR2 from the germline V gene are KGHSH and LQKENI. V lost 4 bases, J lost 5 bases, and 9 bases lay in between. On this clone itself: Its antigen remains unidentified.

The repertoire was sequenced with immunoSEQ multiplex PCR; TCRdb's copy has only in-frame clones and lacks some. The data show 120,000 to 150,000 clones, approximately 89% seen once. This sample comprised peripheral blood, obtained 28 days after the second AZD1222 dose. This chain uses TRBV18 with TRBJ1-5; tentatively, D is TRBD1 (5 bases). The origin of this receptor is an adult who received the AZD1222 COVID-19 vaccine. CDR3 DNA sequence: TGTGCCAGCTCACGCGCGGGGGATCAGCCCCAGCATTTT. Protein: CASSRAGDQPQHF.